The 18 T cell receptor beta chains below were found in one sample sequenced in a study of blood T cell repertoires in COVID-19 (dated by TCRdb to 2020 to 2021). The library was produced with the immunoSEQ multiplex PCR assay. The table comes from immuneACCESS by way of TCRdb, which keeps in-frame sequences with V and J called. Part of the clones is missing from these tables; in studies checked, under half for an unresolved V gene and the rest for unknown reasons. The sample includes some 300,000 clones, with 80% to 90% observed a single time. The leading ten clones occupy approximately 6.5% of the sample. The sample taken for sequencing was peripheral blood. These receptors all stem from a woman aged 45-65 years with COVID-19, enrolled during active disease.

This chain links TRBV11-2 with TRBJ1-5; possibly TRBD1 for D (6 bases). V shed 2 bases and J shed 2 bases, with 13 bases lying between them. The CDR3 is 16 residues long. Germline V CDR1 and CDR2: SGHAT, FQNNGV. Written as DNA, the CDR3 is TGTGCCAGCAGCTTATCGCAGGGGTCGGGCAATCAGCCCCAGCATTTT. Its translation: CASSLSQGSGNQPQHF.

J is TRBJ1-2 and V is TRBV6-5, with no clear D. Trimming pared 2 bases from V and 3 bases from J, leaving 7 bases between. Per germline, CDR1 MNHEY and CDR2 SVGAGI. The CDR3 extends over 13 amino acids. CDR3 DNA: TGTGCCAGCAGTTACAATGTAGACTATGGCTACACCTTC. Its translation: CASSYNVDYGYTF.

This clone was seen a handful of times. The chain joins TRBV4-3 to TRBJ2-1; 7 bases map to TRBD1. Germline V gives CDR1 LGHNA, CDR2 YSLEER. V shed 4 bases, J shed 6 bases, and the junction held 15 bases outside the gene matches. The CDR3 runs 17 residues. The CDR3 here is CASSPWVATGIGNEQFF. CDR3 DNA sequence: TGCGCCAGCAGCCCGTGGGTTGCGACAGGGATCGGCAATGAGCAGTTCTTC.

The V call is TRBV5-5, the J call TRBJ1-1, with D maybe TRBD1 (5 bases). Per the germline V gene, CDR1 is SGHKS and CDR2 is YYEKEE (reference sequence). V lost 0 bases and J 6 bases, leaving 12 bases between the germline ends. The CDR3 consists of 14 residues. The CDR3 bases are TGTGCCAGCAGCTTGGACGCCAGGGCTCCTGAAGCTTTCTTT. Its translation is CASSLDARAPEAFF.

The chain uses TRBV5-1 and TRBJ2-7; TRBD1 matches at 9 bases. Germline V gene lookup returns CDR1 SGHRS and CDR2 YFSETQ. The V segment lost 7 bases and the J segment 5 bases; nucleotides outside the gene matches: 4. This CDR3 has 12 residues. The CDR3 reads CASLGQGNEQYF. In DNA form, the CDR3 reads TGCGCCAGCTTGGGACAGGGCAACGAGCAGTACTTC.

DNA of the CDR3: TGTGCCAGCAGCCCCTCGGGACTAGCGGGAATCAATGAGCAGTTCTTC. It codes for CASSPSGLAGINEQFF. The chain uses TRBV14 and TRBJ2-1, with 13 bases fitting TRBD2. Germline V gene sequence: CDR1 SGHDN, CDR2 FVKESK. The CDR3 is 16 residues long. V trimming: 4 bases; J trimming: 6 bases; junction bases outside the gene matches: 6. Based on the CDR3 plus reference TRBV14 and TRBJ2-1, the full variable domain is EAGVTQFPSHSVIEKGQTVTLRCDPISGHDNLYWYRRVMGKEIKFLLHFVKESKQDESGMPNNRFLAERTGGTYSTLKVQPAELEDSGVYFCASSPSGLAGINEQFFGPGTRLTVL.

The rearrangement joins TRBV30 to TRBJ1-5, with 9 bases aligning to TRBD1. After removal of 1 base from V and 8 bases from J, the junction contained 3 bases not matched to a gene. CDR3 length: 13 amino acids. The germline V gene has CDR1 GTSNPN and CDR2 SVGIG (reference sequence). CDR3 protein: CAWSAGTGKPQHF. As DNA, the CDR3 is TGTGCCTGGAGTGCCGGGACAGGGAAGCCCCAGCATTTT. Based on the CDR3 plus reference TRBV30 and TRBJ1-5, the full variable domain is SQTIHQWPATLVQPVGSPLSLECTVEGTSNPNLYWYRQAAGRGLQLLFYSVGIGQISSEVPQNLSASRPQDRQFILSSKKLLLSDSGFYLCAWSAGTGKPQHFGDGTRLSIL.

The rearrangement links TRBV7-2 to TRBJ2-2; 9 bases match TRBD1. The germline V gene has CDR1 SGHTA and CDR2 FQGNSA. There are 16 residues in the CDR3. V lost 2 bases to trimming and J lost 2 bases; unmatched junction nucleotides: 3. The CDR3 DNA reads as TGTGCCAGCAGCTTATCGGGACAGGGAAACACCGGGGAGCTGTTTTTT. The encoded protein is CASSLSGQGNTGELFF.

V is TRBV19 and J is TRBJ1-4; TRBD1 aligns across 10 bases. The CDR3 is made up of 14 amino acids. Germline V gene lookup returns CDR1 LNHDA and CDR2 SQIVND (reference sequence). The ends lost 6 bases at V and 8 bases at J; junction bases unmatched: 6. The DNA of the CDR3 is TGTGCCAGTAGCGGACAGGGGGGCGACGAAAAACTGTTTTTT. Protein product: CASSGQGGDEKLFF.

The gene calls are TRBV5-5 and TRBJ1-5; TRBD1 is a possible D gene (6 bases). The CDR3 loop spans 15 amino acids. V was shortened by 3 bases and J by 6 bases, with 16 bases between the two germline ends. Per the germline V gene, CDR1 is SGHKS and CDR2 is YYEKEE (reference sequence). The CDR3 region has the DNA TGTGCCAGCAGCTCCCATGGGGGCGCATCTCAGCCCCAGCATTTT. This gives the protein CASSSHGGASQPQHF.

The rearrangement uses TRBV11-3 and TRBJ1-2, with unresolved D. The CDR3 has 15 residues. V lost 0 bases to trimming and J lost 0 bases, with 8 bases between them. Germline V gives CDR1 SGHNT, CDR2 YENEEA. CDR3 amino acids: CASSLDELTNYGYTF. The CDR3 region has the DNA TGTGCCAGCAGCTTAGATGAACTAACTAACTATGGCTACACCTTC.

The genes are TRBV5-1 and TRBJ1-5; 9 bases agree with TRBD1. This CDR3 has 14 amino acids. The V gene's germline CDR1 is SGHRS and CDR2 YFSETQ. V was clipped by 4 bases and J by 7 bases; unmatched bases: 6. The CDR3 sequence: CASSPDRGEQPQHF. In DNA form, the CDR3 reads TGCGCCAGCAGCCCTGACAGGGGGGAGCAGCCCCAGCATTTT.

CDR3 nucleotides: TGTGCCAGCAGTAAAGACACATTTTCTTCACCCCTCCACTTT. Translating gives CASSKDTFSSPLHF. The rearrangement links TRBV27 to TRBJ1-6; D is ambiguous. Germline V lookup: CDR1 MNHEY, CDR2 SMNVEV (reference sequence). The CDR3 runs 14 residues. Trimming removed 5 bases from V and 9 bases from J, with 14 bases in between.

The V and J genes are TRBV18 and TRBJ1-2, with 7 nucleotides matching TRBD1. This CDR3 spans 13 amino acids. The germline V gene has CDR1 KGHSH and CDR2 LQKENI. The J segment lost 8 bases and the V segment lost 3 bases, leaving 6 bases of the junction unmatched. This CDR3 is CASSPVSGQGYTF. In nucleotides, the CDR3 is TGTGCCAGCTCACCGGTGTCGGGACAGGGCTACACCTTC.

This clone was observed once. This rearrangement joins TRBV9 to TRBJ1-3; D possibly corresponds to TRBD1 (5 bases). Germline-derived CDR1 and CDR2 are SGDLS and YYNGEE. Trimming took 3 bases from V and 0 from J, leaving 10 bases between them. This CDR3 region has 15 residues. The CDR3 spells CASSGGTASGNTIYF. CDR3 DNA sequence: TGTGCCAGCAGCGGTGGGACTGCCTCTGGAAACACCATATATTTT.

The V and J genes are TRBV4-2 and TRBJ1-2; TRBD1 might be the D (5 bases). CDR3 length: 15 residues. From germline, CDR1 is LGHNA and CDR2 YNFKEQ. The V gene lost 0 bases and the J gene lost 3 bases, with 11 bases spanning the gap. The CDR3 sequence is CASSQDPGHDYGYTF. Here the CDR3 DNA reads TGTGCCAGCAGCCAAGATCCCGGACACGACTATGGCTACACCTTC.

V and J are TRBV6-1 and TRBJ1-6; D call uncertain. The CDR3 covers 15 residues. Trimming stripped 2 bases from V and 8 bases from J, with 13 bases between. Germline CDR1 and CDR2: MNHNS and SASEGT. This CDR3 is CASSELSSFDSPLHF. The CDR3 DNA follows: TGTGCCAGCAGTGAACTTAGCAGTTTCGATTCACCCCTCCACTTT.

This clone has more than one count but fewer than ten. This chain connects TRBV11-3 to TRBJ1-1, with TRBD1 identical over 7 bases. Germline CDR1 is SGHNT and CDR2 is YENEEA. V lost 3 bases to trimming and J lost 7 bases; unmatched junction nucleotides: 5. The CDR3 is made up of 13 amino acids. CDR3 amino acids: CASSLGQKIEAFF. CDR3 nucleotide sequence: TGTGCCAGCAGCTTGGGACAGAAAATTGAAGCTTTCTTT.